This TCR beta chain was obtained from a study of blood T cells in healthy people across ages. The CDR3 sequence is 17 residues long. Germline V gene lookup returns CDR1 LGHNA and CDR2 YSLEER. The ends were cut back, 4 bases at V and 0 bases at J, with 15 bases in the middle. The use of a sample-barcoded 5' primer and a J-beta primer mix characterized a second PCR of roughly 6 to 11 cycles. TCRdb re-called the 5' RACE reads with MiXCR, one entry per CDR3 protein. Of roughly 500,000 distinct CDR3 sequences listed, roughly 29% are singletons. This clonotype has a handful of counts. Sequencing was performed on blood. The sequence was obtained from a woman in her seventies in good health. The V and J genes are TRBV4-3 and TRBJ1-4, with no clear D. The CDR3 DNA reads TGCGCCAGCAGCCCCTATAAAGGGCTCGCAACTAATGAAAAACTGTTTTTT. Amino acids: CASSPYKGLATNEKLFF.